This T cell receptor (beta chain) is from a study of blood T cell repertoires in COVID-19. About the research overall: Researchers got acute and convalescent COVID-19 samples from the United States, Italy and Spain.

Germline-derived CDR1 and CDR2 are LGHNA and YSLEER. Trimming cost V 4 bases and J 13 bases; bases outside gene matches: 13. This CDR3 has 14 residues. TCRdb's copy holds only in-frame clones and misses some; the assay was immunoSEQ multiplex PCR. The sample has some 250,000 clones; 88% are singletons. Sequencing was performed on peripheral blood. The source is a woman in her 40s who had recovered from COVID-19. This chain links TRBV4-3 with TRBJ2-1, with 7 bases identical to TRBD2. CDR3 amino acids: CASSRAGASGPQFF. The CDR3 DNA reads TGCGCCAGCAGCCGGGCTGGGGCTAGCGGACCCCAGTTCTTC.